The sequence of this T cell receptor (beta chain) was determined in a study of T cells in Graves' hyperthyroidism and ophthalmopathy. Many counts were recorded for this clonotype. Amplification of TCR beta CDR3 regions used RNA as the template. The TCR CDR3 was amplified in a first-round RT-PCR using the HTBI primer set. TCRdb passed the multiplex PCR reads through MiXCR, listing each CDR3 protein once. Among more than 450,000 distinct CDR3 sequences listed, about 14% were seen once. This CDR3 is 14 amino acids long. Germline CDR1 SGHDN, CDR2 FVKESK. With 5 bases removed from V and 4 bases from J, the gap between germline ends came to 14 bases.

Source material: blood. The receptor was derived from a woman in her forties with Graves' hyperthyroidism. The chain carries TRBV14 and TRBJ1-2; D call uncertain. CDR3 protein: CASSGPVSGYGYTF. The CDR3 bases are TGTGCCAGCAGCGGACCGGTTTCGGGCTATGGCTACACCTTC.